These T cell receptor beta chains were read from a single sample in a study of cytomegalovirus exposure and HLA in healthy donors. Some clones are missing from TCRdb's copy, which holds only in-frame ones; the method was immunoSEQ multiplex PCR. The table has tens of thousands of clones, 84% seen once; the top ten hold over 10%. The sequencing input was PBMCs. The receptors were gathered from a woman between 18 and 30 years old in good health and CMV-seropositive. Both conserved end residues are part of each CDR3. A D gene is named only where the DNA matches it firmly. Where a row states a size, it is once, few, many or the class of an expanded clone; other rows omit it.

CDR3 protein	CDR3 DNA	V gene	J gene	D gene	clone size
CASSIYNTGELFF	TGTGCCAGTAGTATCTATAACACCGGGGAGCTGTTTTTT	TRBV19	TRBJ2-2	.	once
CAGGRERGSTDTQYF	TGTGCCGGGGGCCGGGAGCGGGGGAGCACAGATACGCAGTATTTT	TRBV30	TRBJ2-3	TRBD2	.
CASSSSGGALKETQYF	TGTGCCAGCAGTTCTAGCGGGGGGGCCTTGAAAGAGACCCAGTACTTC	TRBV28	TRBJ2-5	TRBD2	.
CASSFRQSSYEQYF	TGTGCCAGCAGCTTTCGACAGAGCTCCTACGAGCAGTACTTC	TRBV7-2	TRBJ2-7	.	.
CASSEGGGSTYEQYF	TGTGCCAGCAGTGAGGGCGGAGGATCTACCTACGAGCAGTACTTC	TRBV6-1	TRBJ2-7	.	.
CASRTGHQPQHF	TGTGCCAGCAGGACAGGGCATCAGCCCCAGCATTTT	TRBV6-1	TRBJ1-5	TRBD1	few
CAIRSLDRENREKLFF	TGTGCCATACGTAGTTTGGACAGGGAGAATCGGGAAAAACTGTTTTTT	TRBV2	TRBJ1-4	TRBD1	.
CAWAGAIKETQYF	TGTGCCTGGGCGGGGGCAATTAAAGAGACCCAGTACTTC	TRBV30	TRBJ2-5	.	.
CASSNTGVTEAFF	TGTGCCAGCAGTAATACAGGGGTGACTGAAGCTTTCTTT	TRBV2	TRBJ1-1	TRBD1	.
CAYRRQQDTEAFF	TGTGCCTATCGGCGCCAGCAGGACACTGAAGCTTTCTTT	TRBV30	TRBJ1-1	.	.
CASSDRAYGYTF	TGTGCCAGCAGTGACAGGGCCTATGGCTACACCTTC	TRBV28	TRBJ1-2	TRBD1	.
CATSRDLLGQFSNQPQHF	TGTGCCACCAGCAGAGATCTACTCGGACAGTTTAGCAATCAGCCCCAGCATTTT	TRBV15	TRBJ1-5	.	.
CASSFSRASGNTIYF	TGTGCCAGCAGCTTCAGCAGGGCCTCTGGAAACACCATATATTTT	TRBV5-8	TRBJ1-3	.	once
CASSVPEQGRAETQYF	TGTGCCAGCAGTGTCCCGGAACAGGGAAGGGCAGAGACCCAGTACTTC	TRBV6-4	TRBJ2-5	.	.
CATSRDEDEQFF	TGTGCCACCAGCAGAGACGAGGATGAGCAGTTCTTC	TRBV15	TRBJ2-1	.	.
CASTGVRVEQYF	TGTGCCAGCACAGGTGTCAGGGTCGAGCAGTACTTC	TRBV7-8	TRBJ2-7	.	.